A selection of T cell receptor beta chains follows, all from one sample in a study of blood T cell repertoires in COVID-19. TCRdb keeps only in-frame clones here, not all; method: immunoSEQ multiplex PCR. The table shows roughly 110,000 clones, with approximately 88% occurring only once. Sequencing input: peripheral blood. Receptors were obtained from a man aged 50 to 60 with active or convalescent COVID-19. CDR3s leave out the opening cysteine and the closing phenylalanine or tryptophan.

J: TRBJ2-2
V: TRBV19
length: 13
CDR3: ASSTRRGRTGELF

J: TRBJ2-5
V: TRBV7-6
length: 12
CDR3: ASSQTGVQETQY

J: TRBJ2-1
V: TRBV7-2
length: 13
CDR3: ASSLLAGGVAEQF

J: TRBJ1-5
V: TRBV19
length: 16
CDR3: ASWGPGTGGDSNQPQH

J: TRBJ2-4
V: TRBV6-5
length: 14
CDR3: ASSYSGGRIGNIQY

J: TRBJ2-1
V: TRBV7-9
length: 14
CDR3: ASSPGTATQINEQF

J: TRBJ2-7
V: TRBV5-6
length: 12
CDR3: ASSLGQGFYEQY

J: TRBJ1-2
V: TRBV7-9
length: 13
CDR3: ASSLDRAPYYGYT

J: TRBJ1-4
V: TRBV3-1/TRBV3-2
length: 12
CDR3: ASSQRFRVGILF

J: TRBJ2-1
V: TRBV6-2/TRBV6-3
length: 12
CDR3: ASSFGTGRNEQF

J: TRBJ2-7
V: TRBV7-8
length: 13
CDR3: ASSLAGGRANEQY

J: TRBJ2-1
V: TRBV9
length: 15
CDR3: ASGVGQAGRSYNEQF

J: TRBJ2-1
V: TRBV24-1
length: 11
CDR3: ATSDSTFNEQF

J: TRBJ2-7
V: TRBV7-9
length: 9
CDR3: ASSFSYEQY

J: TRBJ1-1
V: TRBV6-1
length: 12
CDR3: ASSETGRNTEAF

J: TRBJ2-1
V: TRBV9
length: 13
CDR3: ASSATSLTYNEQF

J: TRBJ2-7
V: TRBV27
length: 13
CDR3: ASSFGTGASYEQY